This is a list of T cell receptor beta chains from one sample in a study of blood T cell repertoires in COVID-19. TCRdb's copy holds only in-frame clones and misses some; the assay was immunoSEQ multiplex PCR. The table records 200,000 to 300,000 clones, around 80% of them present only once. The sequenced sample was peripheral blood. All receptors come from a man in his 60s with acute or convalescent COVID-19. CDR3s include the opening cysteine and the closing phenylalanine or tryptophan. The D gene is left open where the match is weak. Size tells how often a clone was seen (once, few, many) or the class of an expanded clone, and some rows leave it out.

CDR3 length,J gene,D gene,clone size,V gene,CDR3 protein,CDR3 DNA
15,TRBJ1-6,NA,NA,TRBV2,CASSERRVGNSPLHF,TGTGCCAGCAGTGAACGCAGGGTGGGGAATTCACCCCTCCACTTT
16,TRBJ1-2,TRBD1,NA,TRBV9,CASSVTGQGTNYGYTF,TGTGCCAGCAGCGTGACGGGACAGGGGACAAACTATGGCTACACCTTC
14,TRBJ2-4,TRBD1,NA,TRBV29-1,CSVVGQGAPNIQYF,TGCAGCGTTGTGGGACAGGGGGCGCCGAACATTCAGTACTTC
16,TRBJ2-3,TRBD2,NA,TRBV27,CASSLQSGLAGGTQYF,TGTGCCAGCAGTTTACAGTCCGGACTAGCGGGAGGTACGCAGTATTTT
15,TRBJ2-5,NA,NA,TRBV27,CASSFLSSTIETQYF,TGTGCCAGCAGTTTCCTGTCATCCACAATAGAGACCCAGTACTTC
15,TRBJ2-7,NA,NA,TRBV19,CASSNWGVVPYEQYF,TGTGCCAGTAGCAACTGGGGGGTAGTTCCCTACGAGCAGTACTTC
13,TRBJ1-1,NA,NA,TRBV19,CASSTSTDTEAFF,TGTGCCAGTAGTACCTCGACAGACACTGAAGCTTTCTTT
17,TRBJ2-4,TRBD1,NA,TRBV7-9,CASSPRQGAQVKNIQYF,TGTGCCAGCAGCCCCCGACAGGGGGCGCAAGTCAAAAACATTCAGTACTTC
10,TRBJ1-5,NA,few,TRBV21-1,CARVSGPQHF,TGTGCCAGGGTGTCGGGGCCCCAGCATTTT
14,TRBJ2-5,TRBD1,NA,TRBV29-1,CSASSGTGGETQYF,TGCAGCGCCTCTTCCGGGACAGGGGGGGAGACCCAGTACTTC
11,TRBJ1-1,NA,few,TRBV13,CASRAGSRAFF,TGTGCCAGCAGGGCCGGGAGCAGAGCTTTCTTT
16,TRBJ2-3,NA,NA,TRBV30,CAWSGGTFGSVDTQYF,TGTGCCTGGAGTGGGGGGACTTTTGGGAGTGTAGATACGCAGTATTTT
15,TRBJ2-2,TRBD2,few,TRBV6-4,CASSLAGGDTGELFF,TGTGCCAGCTCCCTAGCGGGAGGAGACACCGGGGAGCTGTTTTTT
15,TRBJ2-1,TRBD2,NA,TRBV28,CASIGTIQNYNEQFF,TGTGCCAGTATAGGGACTATTCAAAACTACAATGAGCAGTTCTTC
15,TRBJ2-1,TRBD2,NA,TRBV10-3,CAISELGTSVGEQFF,TGTGCCATCAGTGAGCTAGGGACTAGCGTAGGTGAGCAGTTCTTC
14,TRBJ2-7,TRBD1,NA,TRBV20-1,CSASRSTGINEQYF,TGCAGTGCTAGTAGATCGACAGGGATCAACGAGCAGTACTTC
14,TRBJ2-7,TRBD2,few,TRBV6-2/TRBV6-3,CASSLREGPHEQYF,TGTGCCAGCAGTCTCCGGGAGGGGCCCCACGAGCAGTACTTC
13,TRBJ2-1,TRBD1,NA,TRBV5-8,CASSLGDSNEQFF,TGTGCCAGCAGCTTGGGGGACAGCAATGAGCAGTTCTTC
21,TRBJ1-1,TRBD1,once,TRBV6-9,CASSYSRIPYDRGRGNTEAFF,TGTGCCAGCAGTTATTCCCGGATTCCCTATGACAGGGGGAGGGGGAACACTGAAGCTTTCTTT
12,TRBJ1-2,TRBD1,NA,TRBV18,CASSPGQHGYTF,TGTGCCAGCTCACCGGGACAGCATGGCTACACCTTC
18,TRBJ2-1,TRBD2,NA,TRBV19,CASSIGVAGLAGVHEQFF,TGTGCCAGTAGTATAGGGGTAGCGGGACTAGCGGGAGTCCATGAGCAGTTCTTC
19,TRBJ2-1,TRBD2,NA,TRBV20-1,CSASVDRAGAPSSYNEQFF,TGCAGTGCTAGTGTAGACCGAGCGGGGGCTCCCAGCTCCTACAATGAGCAGTTCTTC
15,TRBJ1-4,TRBD1,NA,TRBV6-5,CASSYSGTGAEKLFF,TGTGCCAGCAGTTACTCCGGGACAGGGGCAGAAAAACTGTTTTTT
15,TRBJ2-5,TRBD2,once,TRBV4-2,CASSQGLAGQETQYF,TGTGCCAGCAGCCAAGGCCTAGCGGGCCAAGAGACCCAGTACTTC
14,TRBJ1-1,NA,few,TRBV5-8,CASSFGQGYTEAFF,TGTGCCAGCAGCTTTGGGCAGGGTTACACTGAAGCTTTCTTT
14,TRBJ1-2,NA,once,TRBV30,CAWSARPAGGGYTF,TGTGCCTGGAGTGCACGCCCGGCGGGGGGCGGCTACACCTTC
15,TRBJ2-3,NA,NA,TRBV24-1,CATSDPSGTADTQYF,TGTGCCACCAGTGACCCTTCCGGGACTGCAGATACGCAGTATTTT
14,TRBJ1-5,TRBD1,NA,TRBV18,CASSRTGNNQPQHF,TGTGCCAGCTCAAGGACAGGCAACAATCAGCCCCAGCATTTT
16,TRBJ2-7,TRBD1,NA,TRBV5-6,CASSLAQPGQTYEQYF,TGTGCCAGCAGCTTGGCACAACCGGGACAGACGTACGAGCAGTACTTC
15,TRBJ2-5,TRBD1,NA,TRBV28,CASRPSTGLEETQYF,TGTGCCAGCCGACCATCGACAGGGCTAGAAGAGACCCAGTACTTC
16,TRBJ1-1,TRBD1,NA,TRBV10-3,CAISESRTGADTEAFF,TGTGCCATCAGTGAGTCCCGGACAGGGGCTGACACTGAAGCTTTCTTT
16,TRBJ1-6,TRBD1,NA,TRBV9,CASSVGAGGLDSPLHF,TGTGCCAGCAGCGTAGGGGCAGGGGGCCTCGATTCACCCCTCCACTTT
16,TRBJ2-7,TRBD2,few,TRBV28,CASSFSLAGLSYEQYF,TGTGCCAGCAGTTTTAGTCTAGCGGGGCTCTCCTACGAGCAGTACTTC
18,TRBJ2-3,TRBD2,NA,TRBV5-1,CASSQGTSGRVVADTQYF,TGCGCCAGCAGCCAAGGGACTAGCGGGAGGGTTGTTGCAGATACGCAGTATTTT
14,TRBJ2-3,NA,NA,TRBV27,CASSLRLGTDTQYF,TGTGCCAGCAGTCTCCGCCTAGGAACAGATACGCAGTATTTT
15,TRBJ2-7,NA,NA,TRBV7-2,CASSLASSLSYEQYF,TGTGCCAGCAGCCTCGCTAGCTCCCTGAGTTACGAGCAGTACTTC
14,TRBJ2-7,TRBD1,NA,TRBV10-3,CAIRPGQGGYEQYF,TGTGCCATCAGGCCGGGACAGGGTGGTTACGAGCAGTACTTC
14,TRBJ1-5,NA,NA,TRBV2,CASSLAFAAQPQHF,TGTGCCAGCAGTCTCGCCTTCGCGGCTCAGCCCCAGCATTTT
12,TRBJ2-1,TRBD1,NA,TRBV7-6,CASSSGGGEQFF,TGTGCCAGCAGCTCAGGGGGCGGTGAGCAGTTCTTC
16,TRBJ2-3,TRBD2,NA,TRBV28,CASLTSGSGRADTQYF,TGTGCCAGCTTAACTAGCGGATCCGGCCGGGCAGATACGCAGTATTTT
19,TRBJ2-3,NA,NA,TRBV21-1,CASKGGHLAGAGFTDTQYF,TGTGCCAGCAAGGGGGGTCACTTAGCGGGAGCGGGTTTCACAGATACGCAGTATTTT
16,TRBJ1-4,TRBD1,NA,TRBV15,CATSRDWTGRNEKLFF,TGTGCCACCAGCAGAGACTGGACAGGTCGTAATGAAAAACTGTTTTTT
15,TRBJ2-3,NA,NA,TRBV7-9,CASSQGLLLTDTQYF,TGTGCCAGCAGCCAGGGACTCCTTCTCACAGATACGCAGTATTTT
17,TRBJ2-7,TRBD2,few,TRBV3-1/TRBV3-2,CASSQDLAGGNRYEQYF,TGTGCCAGCAGCCAAGATTTAGCGGGAGGGAATAGGTACGAGCAGTACTTC
14,TRBJ1-3,NA,NA,TRBV5-8,CASSRLSSGNTIYF,TGTGCCAGCAGCCGACTGAGCTCTGGAAACACCATATATTTT